The 17 T cell receptor beta chains presented below share a single source sample, sequenced in a study of T cells in Graves' hyperthyroidism and ophthalmopathy. Using RNA transcripts as the source, TCR beta CDR3 regions were amplified. Carried out on the TCR CDR3, a first-round RT-PCR used the HTBI primer set. TCRdb re-called the multiplex PCR reads with MiXCR, one entry per CDR3 protein. This table has some 600,000 distinct CDR3 sequences, roughly 13% appearing once. The sequencing input was blood. The receptor set was obtained from a woman aged 25 to 39 with Graves' hyperthyroidism that later progressed to Graves' ophthalmopathy.

This clonotype was recorded many times. The chain uses TRBV20-1 and TRBJ2-1; D remains ambiguous. This CDR3 has 14 residues. Germline CDR1 reads DFQATT; CDR2 reads SNEGSKA (reference sequence). The V and J ends lost 2 bases and 1 base respectively, with 9 bases between them. Here the CDR3 reads CSARSWASYNEQFF. The DNA for the CDR3 is TGCAGTGCTAGAAGCTGGGCTTCCTACAATGAGCAGTTCTTC.

The sample holds many counts of this clonotype. The gene calls are TRBV3-1 and TRBJ1-2; D possibly corresponds to TRBD1 (6 bases). Germline-derived CDR1 and CDR2 are LGHDT and YNNKEL (reference sequence). The CDR3 contains 16 residues. The ends were cut back, 0 bases at V and 4 bases at J, with 15 bases in the middle. The CDR3 reads CASSQDEGGRGYGYTF. The CDR3 DNA reads TGTGCCAGCAGCCAAGATGAAGGGGGAAGGGGCTATGGCTACACCTTC.

This clonotype was detected ten times or more. V gene TRBV6-1 combines with J gene TRBJ1-2; D might be TRBD1 (6 bases). V lost 4 bases, J lost 9 bases, and 18 bases lay in between. This CDR3 is built from 14 residues. Germline V gives CDR1 MNHNS, CDR2 SASEGT. This CDR3 is CASSAGVLVTSYTF. CDR3 nucleotides: TGTGCCAGCAGTGCAGGGGTCCTAGTCACTAGCTACACCTTC.

The sample holds many counts of this clonotype. V usage is TRBV11-2 and J usage is TRBJ1-1; unclear D gene. Germline CDR1 SGHAT, CDR2 FQNNGV. Between the trimmed V and J ends, which lost 4 bases and 3 bases, there was a span of 15 bases. The CDR3 is made up of 15 amino acids. CDR3 coding DNA: TGTGCCAGCAGCTCGCTCCGAGGGCGCGACACTGAAGCTTTCTTT. It specifies CASSSLRGRDTEAFF.

This clonotype was seen only a few times. This chain connects TRBV6-1 to TRBJ1-1; D uncertain. The germline V gene encodes CDR1 MNHNS and CDR2 SASEGT. The V end lost 5 bases, the J end lost 7 bases, and 11 bases lay between the germline ends. The CDR3 has 12 amino acids. As DNA, the CDR3 is TGTGCCAGCAGTTCTGCGTGGGGTGAAGCTTTCTTT. Amino acids: CASSSAWGEAFF.

This rearrangement joins TRBV6-1 to TRBJ1-6; 10 bases fit TRBD1. V lost 6 bases, J lost 4 bases, and 6 bases stayed unmatched. Germline V lookup: CDR1 MNHNS, CDR2 SASEGT. The CDR3 is 16 amino acids. The CDR3 loop is CASSLPGQGYNSPLHF. In DNA, the CDR3 is TGTGCCAGCAGCCTGCCGGGACAGGGGTATAATTCACCCCTCCACTTT.

This clonotype was seen more than once but under ten times. The chain employs TRBV4-1 and TRBJ2-3; 8 nucleotides align to TRBD1. V was clipped by 4 bases and J by 2 bases; unmatched bases: 11. The germline V gene encodes CDR1 MGHRA and CDR2 YSYEKL. The CDR3 spans 17 residues. CDR3 DNA sequence: TGCGCCAGCAGCCCTAGTTCGTGGACAGGGTACACAGATACGCAGTATTTT. Its protein product is CASSPSSWTGYTDTQYF.

This clonotype has more than one count but fewer than ten. The chain joins TRBV5-4 to TRBJ2-2; 15 nucleotides agree with TRBD2. The V segment lost 4 bases and the J segment 5 bases; nucleotides outside the gene matches: 3. Germline assignment: CDR1 SGHNT and CDR2 YYREEE (reference sequence). CDR3 length equals 16 residues. The CDR3 loop reads CASSMGTSGRTGELFF. CDR3 nucleotide sequence: TGTGCCAGCAGCATGGGGACTAGCGGGAGGACCGGGGAGCTGTTTTTT.

This clonotype has at least ten counts. The CDR3 DNA reads as TGTGCCATCCAAGGCGGGACGGGGGCCTACGAGCAGTACTTC. This encodes CAIQGGTGAYEQYF. The rearrangement uses TRBV10-3 and TRBJ2-7, with D perhaps TRBD2 (6 bases). CDR3 length: 14 amino acids. Germline V gene sequence: CDR1 ENHRY, CDR2 SYGVKD. Trimming removed 8 bases at V and 2 bases at J, with 16 bases between.

The sample holds a few counts of this clonotype. J is TRBJ2-7 and V is TRBV19, with 8 bases that match TRBD1. V shed 5 bases and J 3 bases; nucleotides not matched to a gene: 6. The CDR3 runs to 14 residues. Germline V gene lookup returns CDR1 LNHDA and CDR2 SQIVND (reference sequence). DNA of the CDR3: TGTGCCAGTAGTTATCCGGGACAGGTCTACGAGCAGTACTTC. Its translation: CASSYPGQVYEQYF.

This clonotype was picked up many times. The rearrangement links TRBV10-3 to TRBJ1-5, with a weak D call TRBD1 (6 bases). Trimming shortened V by 6 bases and J by 4 bases, and 7 bases separated the two germline ends. The germline V gene has CDR1 ENHRY and CDR2 SYGVKD. The CDR3 runs 12 residues. CDR3 bases: TGTGCCATCAGCGACAGGAATCAGCCCCAGCATTTT. It yields the protein CAISDRNQPQHF.

This clonotype was picked up many times. This chain joins TRBV12-3 or TRBV12-4 and TRBJ2-7; weak D call: TRBD2 (5 bases). V was pared by 3 bases and J by 7 bases, with 7 bases between. The CDR3 runs to 11 residues. The CDR3 protein is CASSFGGEQYF. The CDR3 DNA sequence: TGTGCCAGCAGTTTTGGCGGGGAGCAGTACTTC.

This clonotype was counted ten times or more. The V gene is TRBV7-8, the J gene TRBJ2-5; possible D gene TRBD2, 5 bases. Per germline, CDR1 SGHVS and CDR2 FQNEAQ. There are 13 residues in the CDR3. Trimming removed 2 bases from V and 7 bases from J, with 11 bases in between. The CDR3 reads CASSLTDLGTQYF. The DNA for the CDR3 is TGTGCCAGCAGCTTAACGGACTTGGGGACCCAGTACTTC.

The table lists this clonotype with many counts. CDR3 sequence: CATSDSGQGSYNEQFF. DNA of the CDR3: TGTGCCACCAGTGATTCGGGACAGGGGTCGTACAATGAGCAGTTCTTC. The chain has TRBV24-1 and TRBJ2-1; 10 positions match TRBD1. The germline V gene encodes CDR1 KGHDR and CDR2 SFDVKD. There are 16 residues in the CDR3. V lost 2 bases and J lost 4; bases outside the gene matches: 4.

This clonotype was counted a few times. V and J are TRBV5-4 and TRBJ1-6; D remains unclear. Trimming took off 1 base at V and 4 bases at J, with 9 bases between the two ends. The CDR3 has 15 amino acids. Germline V gene lookup returns CDR1 SGHNT and CDR2 YYREEE (reference sequence). CDR3 amino acids: CASSLISDYNSPLHF. The CDR3 nucleotides are TGTGCCAGCAGCTTGATATCAGATTATAATTCACCCCTCCACTTT. Variable domain in full (rest from reference TRBV5-4 and TRBJ1-6): ETGVTQSPTHLIKTRGQQVTLRCSSQSGHNTVSWYQQALGQGPQFIFQYYREEENGRGNFPPRFSGLQFPNYSSELNVNALELDDSALYLCASSLISDYNSPLHFGNGTRLTVT.

In this sample, this clonotype turned up many times. The chain uses TRBV30 and TRBJ2-1, with unresolved D. The V and J ends lost 2 bases and 15 bases respectively, with 14 bases between them. This CDR3 is built from 11 residues. Germline CDR1 and CDR2: GTSNPN and SVGIG (reference sequence). CDR3 sequence reads: CAWSPLRRRFF. In nucleotides, the CDR3 is TGTGCCTGGAGTCCCCTGCGACGCAGGTTCTTC.

This clonotype was seen more than once but under ten times. The chain has TRBV6-1 and TRBJ2-5; 11 nucleotides match TRBD1. This CDR3 is 15 amino acids long. The trim removed 6 bases at V and 5 bases at J, leaving 8 bases unmatched. Per germline, CDR1 MNHNS and CDR2 SASEGT. The CDR3 region is CASRRTGGVWETQYF. The CDR3 nucleotides read TGTGCCAGCAGGCGGACAGGGGGCGTCTGGGAGACCCAGTACTTC.